This entry lists 20 T cell receptor beta chains sequenced from one sample in a study of neurological immune-mediated disorders (dated by TCRdb to the late 2010s). The library was made by 5' RACE. The instrument was an Illumina HiSeq 2500. Starting from the raw public reads, TCRdb applied fastp trimming at Q25, assembled clones with MiXCR and retained in-frame beta chains. Every CDR3 protein is listed once, alongside the most common genes and DNA of its rows. This sample gives 25,000 to 35,000 distinct CDR3 sequences in total; about 16% of them show up just once. Less than 35% of the sample rests with the top ten. The sequencing input was PBMCs. The receptors come from a man aged 65 to 79 in good health.

This clonotype was counted between two and nine times. This chain joins TRBV7-8 and TRBJ2-2, with D possibly matching TRBD2 (5 bases). V was trimmed by 5 bases and J by 4 bases, leaving 29 bases between them. The CDR3 spans 20 residues. Germline V gene sequence: CDR1 SGHVS, CDR2 FQNEAQ. For the CDR3, the DNA is TGTGCCAGCAGCGTACCTAACAGAGCGGCCCCGGTGCTAATCACCGGGGAGCTGTTTTTT. This encodes CASSVPNRAAPVLITGELFF.

This clonotype was picked up many times. V gene TRBV7-2 combines with J gene TRBJ1-3, with D maybe TRBD1 (5 bases). Germline V gene sequence: CDR1 SGHTA, CDR2 FQGNSA. Deletions cut 1 base from V and 4 bases from J, with 11 bases between. The CDR3 is made up of 15 amino acids. The CDR3 coding sequence is TGTGCCAGCAGCTTAGGGCCCCAGGGAGGAAACACCATATATTTT. The encoded protein is CASSLGPQGGNTIYF.

The CDR3 spells CASSEDWTVNQPQHF. The CDR3 nucleotides read TGTGCCAGCAGTGAAGATTGGACAGTCAATCAGCCCCAGCATTTT. The chain combines TRBV6-1 with TRBJ1-5; maybe TRBD1 (6 bases). Germline loops: CDR1 MNHNS, CDR2 SASEGT. V gave up 1 base and J gave up 3 bases, with 10 bases separating them. This CDR3 spans 15 amino acids.

In its sample, this clonotype was seen many times. The rearrangement joins TRBV28 to TRBJ1-2, with 7 bases identical to TRBD1. The CDR3 runs to 14 residues. Germline V gene sequence: CDR1 MDHEN, CDR2 SYDVKM. V shed 5 bases, J shed 5 bases, and the junction held 8 bases outside the gene matches. CDR3 in amino acids: CASSGGDRAYGYTF. The CDR3 nucleotides are TGTGCCAGCAGTGGGGGAGACAGGGCTTATGGCTACACCTTC.

This rearrangement joins TRBV5-1 to TRBJ2-3; maybe TRBD2 (5 bases). The CDR3 runs 14 residues. Looked up from germline, CDR1 is SGHRS and CDR2 is YFSETQ. Trimming shortened V by 4 bases and J by 7 bases, and 16 bases separated the two germline ends. This CDR3 is CASSKDREGYTQYF. The CDR3 coding sequence is TGCGCCAGCAGCAAGGACCGGGAAGGGTATACGCAGTATTTT.

This clonotype showed up many times. This chain links TRBV3-1 with TRBJ2-1, with 8 bases that match TRBD2. Losses at the gene ends were 4 bases for V and 4 bases for J; bases not matched to a gene: 6. The germline gives CDR1 LGHDT, CDR2 YNNKEL (reference sequence). CDR3 length: 15 amino acids. The DNA of the CDR3 is TGTGCCAGCAGCCCCCGGGGGGGTTCTTACAATGAGCAGTTCTTC. This sequence encodes CASSPRGGSYNEQFF.

Ten or more counts support this clonotype. The rearrangement uses TRBV18 and TRBJ2-7, with 10 bases matching TRBD1. Germline V gives CDR1 KGHSH, CDR2 LQKENI. V was clipped by 2 bases and J by 2 bases; unmatched bases: 6. This CDR3 is 16 amino acids long. In DNA, the CDR3 is TGTGCCAGCTCACCATACGGGACAGGGGCCACCTACGAGCAGTACTTC. It translates to CASSPYGTGATYEQYF.

By share, this clonotype counts as medium-sized. The V and J genes are TRBV5-6 and TRBJ2-2, with no clear D. Germline loops: CDR1 SGHDT, CDR2 YYEEEE. The CDR3 has 14 residues. V gave up 2 bases and J gave up 5 bases, with 10 bases separating them. The CDR3 region has the DNA TGTGCCAGCAGCTTCCCTGGGGAAACCGGGGAGCTGTTTTTT. As protein: CASSFPGETGELFF.

This clonotype was counted ten times or more. V usage is TRBV21-1 and J usage is TRBJ2-7; the listed D gene, TRBD1, was not tested against the DNA. TRBV21-1 is shown as a pseudogene. The CDR3 is 15 residues long. For the CDR3, the DNA is TGTGCCAGCAGCGCACGGGGACAGATATTCTACGAGCAGTACTTC. Its protein is CASSARGQIFYEQYF.

In its sample, this clonotype was seen many times. The J gene is TRBJ1-2, the V gene TRBV24-1; 7 nucleotides line up with TRBD1. V shed 4 bases and J 13 bases; nucleotides not matched to a gene: 8. Germline CDR1 KGHDR, CDR2 SFDVKD. This CDR3 is built from 12 residues. The CDR3 DNA sequence: TGTGCCACCAGTGAGGGAGGGACAGTCCTCACCTTC. Translation gives CATSEGGTVLTF.

The rearrangement joins TRBV20-1 to TRBJ2-3; TRBD1 agrees at 7 bases. CDR1 is DFQATT and CDR2 is SNEGSKA in the germline V gene (reference sequence). The CDR3 spans 14 residues. The ends lost 0 bases at V and 2 bases at J; junction bases unmatched: 2. The CDR3 sequence: CSAREQGNTDTQYF. The CDR3 DNA follows: TGCAGTGCTAGAGAACAGGGGAACACAGATACGCAGTATTTT.

This clonotype was observed once. The DNA is omitted, as the CDR3 cannot be located on it reliably, and the CDR3 follows TCRdb's listing. V and J are TRBV7-5 and TRBJ2-7; TRBD1, the D gene given by the table, was not confirmed from the DNA. TRBV7-5 is tagged as a pseudogene. Including both end residues, the CDR3 is 17 amino acids long. Here the CDR3 reads CISVSEAGTGPSREQYF.

This clonotype was observed many times. This rearrangement joins TRBV4-3 to TRBJ2-6, with D perhaps TRBD1 (6 bases). Germline V gene lookup returns CDR1 LGHNA and CDR2 YSLEER. Trimming cost V 1 base and J 0 bases, with 13 bases left between them. This CDR3 has 18 residues. The chain's CDR3 is CASSQAARGTSGANVLTF. The CDR3 region has the DNA TGCGCCAGCAGCCAAGCGGCCAGGGGCACCTCTGGGGCCAACGTCCTGACTTTC.

The table lists this clonotype with many counts. This chain connects TRBV7-9 to TRBJ2-7; the D call may be TRBD1 or TRBD2 (7 bases each). The germline V gene encodes CDR1 SEHNR and CDR2 FQNEAQ (reference sequence). This CDR3 has 15 residues. Trimming removed 5 bases at V and 6 bases at J, with 20 bases between. The CDR3: CASSLLGGREGEQYF. For the CDR3, the DNA is TGTGCCAGCAGCCTTCTAGGGGGCAGGGAGGGCGAGCAGTACTTC.

This clonotype showed up many times. The V gene is TRBV5-1, the J gene TRBJ2-1; 13 bases fit TRBD2. Germline V gene data show CDR1 as SGHRS and CDR2 as YFSETQ. CDR3 length: 15 amino acids. With V trimmed by 4 bases and J by 9 bases, 7 bases remained unmatched. DNA of the CDR3: TGCGCCAGCAGCGTAACTAGCGGGGGGGCGAGTGAGCAGTTCTTC. Translated, it gives CASSVTSGGASEQFF. Complete variable domain (other parts from reference TRBV5-1 and TRBJ2-1): KAGVTQTPRYLIKTRGQQVTLSCSPISGHRSVSWYQQTPGQGLQFLFEYFSETQRNKGNFPGRFSGRQFSNSRSEMNVSTLELGDSALYLCASSVTSGGASEQFFGPGTRLTVL.

This clonotype has only a few counts. The rearrangement uses TRBV3-1 and TRBJ1-2, with D possibly being TRBD1 (6 bases). This CDR3 spans 12 amino acids. Per germline, CDR1 LGHDT and CDR2 YNNKEL (reference sequence). The V and J ends lost 2 bases and 8 bases respectively, with 9 bases between them. CDR3 DNA sequence: TGTGCCAGCAGCCAATCAGACAGGGGCTACACCTTC. It is translated as CASSQSDRGYTF.

This chain joins TRBV6-6 and TRBJ2-1; 8 bases match TRBD2. CDR1 MNHNY and CDR2 SVGAGI come from the germline V gene (reference sequence). The CDR3 runs to 14 residues. The V and J ends lost 8 bases and 7 bases, in that order; junction bases with no gene match: 10. This chain's CDR3 is CASRRPQRGNEQFF. Written as DNA, the CDR3 is TGTGCCAGCCGCAGGCCCCAGCGGGGGAATGAGCAGTTCTTC.

There are many counts of this clonotype. The chain links TRBV9 to TRBJ1-1; D ambiguous. The CDR3 contains 13 residues. Per germline, CDR1 SGDLS and CDR2 YYNGEE. V lost 2 bases to trimming and J lost 1 base, with 6 bases between them. The CDR3 is CASSVDWNTEAFF. For the CDR3, the DNA is TGTGCCAGCAGCGTGGATTGGAACACTGAAGCTTTCTTT.

The table lists this clonotype with many counts. The chain carries TRBV10-3 and TRBJ1-3, with D unclear. The CDR3 length is 12 residues. The V gene's germline CDR1 is ENHRY and CDR2 SYGVKD. The V and J ends lost 10 bases and 1 base respectively, with 8 bases between them. CDR3 sequence: CATLNSGNTIYF. CDR3 nucleotides: TGTGCCACCTTGAATTCTGGAAACACCATATATTTT.

This clonotype was seen repeatedly, ten times or more. V and J are TRBV6-1 and TRBJ1-1, with 8 bases lining up with TRBD1. The CDR3 runs 14 residues. The germline CDR1 and CDR2 sequences are MNHNS and SASEGT. The ends lost 6 bases at V and 6 bases at J; junction bases unmatched: 9. For the CDR3, the DNA is TGTGCCAGCAGCGGGACAGGAGGTTTGTCTGAAGCTTTCTTT. It encodes CASSGTGGLSEAFF.